This T cell receptor (beta chain) is from a study of CD8+ T cells in alopecia areata. Looking at the study overall: Each of the treated patients was given oral tofacitinib, 5 to 10 mg twice daily, for moderate-to-severe alopecia areata. Study conclusions and caveats: Besides other cells, scalp samples also yield sequences of resident alphabeta T cells from normal skin. Scalp clonality, together with expanded CD8+ clones among the top 100, fell significantly with tofacitinib.

The treatment denotes: oral pan-JAK inhibitor, 5-10 mg twice daily. It was cDNA, reverse transcribed from extracted RNA, that served as the sequencing template. Some clones are missing from TCRdb's copy, which holds only in-frame ones; the method was immunoSEQ multiplex PCR. This table has some 100,000 clones, roughly 45% appearing once. Trimming took 8 bases from V and 14 from J, leaving 17 bases between them. Germline CDR1 MNHEY, CDR2 SVGAGI. This CDR3 region has 11 residues. Notes on this clone: Its matching antigen is unknown.

The chain recombines TRBV6-5 with TRBJ2-3; D could derive from TRBD1 or TRBD2 (5 bases each). The specimen comprised CD8+ T cells sorted from blood, sampled at week 24, from a patient treated with tofacitinib. The source is a human donor with alopecia areata. The CDR3 is CASYGAPLMYF. CDR3 in DNA: TGTGCCAGCTACGGGGCACCTCTTATGTATTTT.